The rows below give T cell receptor beta chains drawn from one sample of a study of blood T cells in healthy people across ages. TCRdb passed the 5' RACE reads through MiXCR, listing each CDR3 protein once. The data hold around 1,600,000 distinct CDR3 sequences, with about 42% observed a single time. Sample: blood. These receptors all stem from a woman aged 18 to 35 in good health. The CDR3 runs from the conserved cysteine through the conserved F or W. D genes are given only for firm matches. Clone sizes are given selectively: once, few, many, or a class where the clone is expanded.

v_call	j_call	clone_size	d_call	cdr3_nt	cdr3_aa
TRBV7-9	TRBJ2-7	.	TRBD1	TGTGCCAGCAGCATCGGGACAGGGGAGATCTACGAGCAGTACTTC	CASSIGTGEIYEQYF
TRBV20-1	TRBJ2-3	once	.	TGCAGTGCTGACGGCCCCCGGCACACAGATACGCAGTATTTT	CSADGPRHTDTQYF
TRBV20-1	TRBJ1-2	.	.	TGCAGTGCTAGTACTGCCGGGGTTGGTGGCTACACCTTC	CSASTAGVGGYTF
TRBV27	TRBJ1-1	few	TRBD1	TGTGCCAGCAGTTCCGAACAGGGGCTGAACACTGAAGCTTTCTTT	CASSSEQGLNTEAFF
TRBV7-3	TRBJ2-1	.	.	TGTGCCAGCCGTGCCCGGATCGGCGAGGAGCAGTTCTTC	CASRARIGEEQFF
TRBV20-1	TRBJ2-1	.	.	TGCAGTGCTTACCATACTGGGAATGAGCAGTTCTTC	CSAYHTGNEQFF
TRBV30	TRBJ2-6	few	.	TGTGCCTGGAGTGTAGGACAGTCTGGGGCCAACGTCCTGACTTTC	CAWSVGQSGANVLTF
TRBV4-3	TRBJ1-6	.	.	TGCGCCAGCAGCCATGCATCTACCGGTTATAATTCACCCCTCCACTTT	CASSHASTGYNSPLHF
TRBV25-1	TRBJ1-2	.	.	TGTGCCAGCAGTGAATATAACTCTCCGGGGTATGGCTACACCTTC	CASSEYNSPGYGYTF
TRBV9	TRBJ1-6	.	.	TGTGCCAGCAGCGTAGGCGGGTGGAGTTCACCCCTCCACTTT	CASSVGGWSSPLHF
TRBV20-1	TRBJ1-5	few	.	TGCAGTGCTAGAGTAGCAGGGAGGCATAGCAATCAGCCCCAGCATTTT	CSARVAGRHSNQPQHF
TRBV12-3/TRBV12-4	TRBJ2-3	once	.	TGTGCCAGCACCCCCGCGCGGACTTTGAGCACAGATACGCAGTATTTT	CASTPARTLSTDTQYF
TRBV12-5	TRBJ2-6	.	TRBD1	TGTGCTAGTGGCCTGGCCCCAGGGGGCTGGAGCTCTGGGGCCAACGTCCTGACTTTC	CASGLAPGGWSSGANVLTF
TRBV5-1	TRBJ1-1	few	.	TGCGCCAGCAGGGCGGGGGCAACGAACACTGAAGCTTTCTTT	CASRAGATNTEAFF
TRBV12-3/TRBV12-4	TRBJ1-1	.	TRBD1	TGTGCCAGCAAATGGGGACAGAACGCTGAAGCTTTCTTT	CASKWGQNAEAFF
TRBV6-5	TRBJ1-2	.	TRBD1	TGTGCCAGCAGTTACTCGGGAACAGGGGGCGCTCGGGACTATGGCTACACCTTC	CASSYSGTGGARDYGYTF
TRBV5-1	TRBJ2-2	.	.	TGCGCCAGCAGCGTGGGAGAGGCCACCGGGGAGCTGTTTTTT	CASSVGEATGELFF
TRBV5-1	TRBJ1-1	once	.	TGCGCCAGCAGCCCCGACTATCTGGGATTGAACACTGAAGCTTTCTTT	CASSPDYLGLNTEAFF
TRBV20-1	TRBJ1-5	.	TRBD1	TGCAGTGCTAGAGCCTCCTCGGACAGGGGGCATTTT	CSARASSDRGHF
TRBV7-2	TRBJ2-1	.	.	TGTGCCAGCATTAGCGGGGACAGCTCCTACAATGAGCAGTTCTTC	CASISGDSSYNEQFF
TRBV4-3	TRBJ2-1	.	TRBD2	TGCGCCAGCAGCCAAGCCCCTCCTGGGACTAGCGGGGGTACTGAGCAGTTCTTC	CASSQAPPGTSGGTEQFF
TRBV30	TRBJ1-2	.	.	TGTGCCTGGTCCAGGGTTGGCTATGGCTACACCTTC	CAWSRVGYGYTF
TRBV29-1	TRBJ2-7	few	TRBD2	TGCAGCGTTTCCGGGGGGGAGCAGTACTTC	CSVSGGEQYF
TRBV4-3	TRBJ1-1	.	TRBD1	TGCGCCAGCAGCCAGGTGGACAGGCAAAACACTGAAGCTTTCTTT	CASSQVDRQNTEAFF
TRBV3-1	TRBJ1-1	.	TRBD1	TGTGCCAGCAGCACACCCGGGACAGGGTACACTGAAGCTTTCTTT	CASSTPGTGYTEAFF
TRBV12-3/TRBV12-4	TRBJ2-5	few	.	TGTGCCAGCAGTTTGGAGCTGGGTATGGGGACCCAGTACTTC	CASSLELGMGTQYF
TRBV9	TRBJ2-3	.	.	TGTGCCAGCAGCGTCTACTTGAACACCCGCACAGATACGCAGTATTTT	CASSVYLNTRTDTQYF
TRBV4-3	TRBJ1-1	.	.	TGCGCCAGCAGCCAAGATTTAGGGAGGTTTGTGGACACTGAAGCTTTCTTT	CASSQDLGRFVDTEAFF
TRBV7-9	TRBJ1-1	.	.	TGTGCCAGCAGCTTTTCTCAGGGGCGGAACACTGAAGCTTTCTTT	CASSFSQGRNTEAFF
TRBV25-1	TRBJ2-6	.	.	TGTGCCAGCAGTGGGTTCCGCTCTGGGGCCAACGTCCTGACTTTC	CASSGFRSGANVLTF
TRBV14	TRBJ1-4	.	.	TGTGCCAGCAGCCAAGATGACAACAGGGTTTTTGAAAAACTGTTTTTT	CASSQDDNRVFEKLFF
TRBV4-1	TRBJ2-1	.	TRBD2	TGCGCCAGCGGCCAAGTCTCGGGGGGGACCTACAATGAGCAGTTCTTC	CASGQVSGGTYNEQFF
TRBV18	TRBJ1-2	.	.	TGTGCCAGCTCACAAAGCCCCACAGCGTCGCCTGGTGCTGGCTACACCTTC	CASSQSPTASPGAGYTF
TRBV29-1	TRBJ2-1	few	.	TGCAGCGTTCCCGTGGGGGGTGAGCAGTTCTTC	CSVPVGGEQFF
TRBV13	TRBJ1-1	.	.	TGTGCCAGCAGTTCAATAGGGAGCGGTGAAGCTTTCTTT	CASSSIGSGEAFF
TRBV5-1	TRBJ1-2	.	.	TGCGCCAGCAGCTCCGACAACAACAAAAACTATGGCTACACCTTC	CASSSDNNKNYGYTF
TRBV6-2/TRBV6-3	TRBJ1-1	once	.	TGTGCCTACATACGAGTGAACACTGAAGCTTTCTTT	CAYIRVNTEAFF
TRBV15	TRBJ1-2	.	.	TGTGCCACCAGCAAGCAAATGAACAGGGAAAAATTCTATGGCTACACCTTC	CATSKQMNREKFYGYTF
TRBV14	TRBJ2-7	few	.	TGTGCCAGCAGCCCCACGGACAGAAACTACGAGCAGTACTTC	CASSPTDRNYEQYF
TRBV9	TRBJ2-1	.	.	TGTGCCGGCAGCGTAGCTACGCGGTCCTCGGAGCAGTTCTTC	CAGSVATRSSEQFF
TRBV7-9	TRBJ2-1	.	.	TGTGCCAGCAGCTTTAGTCTACTGCATGAGCAGTTCTTC	CASSFSLLHEQFF
TRBV20-1	TRBJ2-7	once	.	TGCAGTGCTCTCCCCCACAGCAAGATCTCCTACGAGCAGTACTTC	CSALPHSKISYEQYF
TRBV7-9	TRBJ2-1	few	TRBD1	TGTGCCAGCGACAAAAGGGACAGCCTGATGGGGTTCTTC	CASDKRDSLMGFF
TRBV7-2	TRBJ2-3	.	TRBD2	TGTGCCAGCAGCTTAGCCCCACTAGCGGCAGGGGCAGATACGCAGTATTTT	CASSLAPLAAGADTQYF
TRBV6-6	TRBJ2-1	few	.	TGTGCCAGCAGTATAGGACCCAGCTCCTACAATGAGCAGTTCTTC	CASSIGPSSYNEQFF
TRBV4-1	TRBJ2-3	.	TRBD2	TGCGCCAGCAGCCAAGTTCTAGCGGGGCGCACAGATACGCAGTATTTT	CASSQVLAGRTDTQYF
TRBV7-2	TRBJ1-5	.	.	TGTGCCAGCAGCTTAGGGCCGTTCAATCAGCCCCAGCATTTT	CASSLGPFNQPQHF
TRBV12-3/TRBV12-4	TRBJ2-3	.	TRBD2	TGTGCCCCCAGAGCGGGGCCCACAGATACGCAGTATTTT	CAPRAGPTDTQYF
TRBV6-6	TRBJ1-2	.	.	TGTGCCAGCAGTCCGGGGGAGGTCTACACCTTC	CASSPGEVYTF
TRBV20-1	TRBJ1-1	few	.	TGCAGTGCTAGAGTCAGAACAGCCGGGCTTGAAGCTTTCTTT	CSARVRTAGLEAFF
TRBV6-2/TRBV6-3	TRBJ1-1	.	.	TGTGCCAGCAGAAGCGACAGGAGGAGGAACACTGAAGCTTTCTTT	CASRSDRRRNTEAFF
TRBV24-1	TRBJ1-2	.	.	TGTGCCACCAGTGGTGCAGGGATCTATGGCTACACCTTC	CATSGAGIYGYTF
TRBV19	TRBJ1-5	few	.	TGTGCCAGCAGACAAGGCTATCAGCCCCAGCATTTT	CASRQGYQPQHF